A single sample is the source of the 10 T cell receptor beta chains below, sequenced in a study of sequential checkpoint blockade in melanoma. The treatment: randomized to nivolumab then ipilimumab (arm A) or the reverse (arm B). Method: immunoSEQ multiplex PCR; TCRdb's copy keeps in-frame clones and lacks some. The sample records some 18,000 clones, roughly 28% being singletons. The input for sequencing was tumor tissue (inferred from file names), taken from a patient given nivolumab and ipilimumab in sequence. The receptors originated from a human donor with melanoma.

This clone appeared a few times. The V gene is TRBV29-1, the J gene TRBJ1-1; D is unresolved. The CDR3 is 12 residues long. The germline V gene has CDR1 SQVTM and CDR2 ANQGSEA. V lost 7 bases and J 5 bases, leaving 14 bases between the germline ends. In DNA form, the CDR3 reads TGCAGCGCAGGATCTCTCGGGACTGAAGCTTTCTTT. Translated: CSAGSLGTEAFF.

The V gene is TRBV6-8, the J gene TRBJ1-1; unclear D gene. This CDR3 comprises 13 residues. Trimming removed 10 bases at V and 4 bases at J, with 16 bases between. The germline V gene encodes CDR1 MNHGY and CDR2 SAAAGT. CDR3 DNA: TGTGCCATCCGTTGGGCTGAAAGCACTGAAGCTTTCTTT. Translating gives CAIRWAESTEAFF.

This clone was seen ten or more times. The V call is TRBV6-8, the J call TRBJ1-1, with a weak D call TRBD1 (5 bases). V was cut by 10 bases and J by 1 base, with 16 bases left in between. This CDR3 is built from 14 residues. Germline-derived CDR1 and CDR2 are MNHGY and SAAAGT. The CDR3 sequence: CAITEGGANTEAFF. The CDR3 DNA follows: TGTGCCATCACCGAGGGAGGGGCGAACACTGAAGCTTTCTTT.

The chain carries TRBV2 and TRBJ2-2, with D possibly being TRBD1 or TRBD2 (5 bases each). CDR1 is SNHLY, CDR2 FYNNEI, per germline. Trimming shortened V by 6 bases and J by 6 bases, and 20 bases separated the two germline ends. CDR3 size: 16 residues. CDR3 sequence reads: CASSSPVRQRAGELFF. CDR3 nucleotides: TGTGCCAGCAGCTCTCCGGTGAGACAGAGGGCCGGGGAGCTGTTTTTT.

This clone was counted at least ten times. The chain combines TRBV11-3 with TRBJ2-5; possibly TRBD1 for D (6 bases). This CDR3 has 14 amino acids. V was cut by 2 bases and J by 5 bases, with 12 bases left in between. CDR1 is SGHNT, CDR2 YENEEA, per germline. The CDR3 nucleotides are TGTGCCAGCAGCTTATTTCAGGGGACGGAGACCCAGTACTTC. Its translation is CASSLFQGTETQYF. The full variable domain, completed using reference TRBV11-3 and TRBJ2-5, is EAGVVQSPRYKIIEKKQPVAFWCNPISGHNTLYWYLQNLGQGPELLIRYENEEAVDDSQLPKDRFSAERLKGVDSTLKIQPAELGDSAVYLCASSLFQGTETQYFGPGTRLLVL.

The chain is built from TRBV29-1 and TRBJ2-3, with 7 bases matching TRBD1. Germline CDR1 reads SQVTM; CDR2 reads ANQGSEA. V was clipped by 7 bases and J by 0 bases; unmatched bases: 7. The CDR3 extends over 14 amino acids. The CDR3 spells CSGNRGASTDTQYF. The CDR3, as DNA: TGCAGCGGTAACAGGGGTGCTAGCACAGATACGCAGTATTTT.

In this sample, this clone turned up once. The V gene is TRBV5-1, the J gene TRBJ1-5, with a tentative D call TRBD1 (5 bases). There are 15 residues in the CDR3. The V end was cut by 4 bases, the J end by 6 bases, with 17 bases between. Germline V gives CDR1 SGHRS, CDR2 YFSETQ. CDR3 sequence: CASSPGGVISQPQHF. In DNA form, the CDR3 reads TGCGCCAGCAGCCCCGGGGGGGTTATTAGTCAGCCCCAGCATTTT.

This clone was found a few times. The chain recombines TRBV6-8 with TRBJ2-3, with D possibly being TRBD2 (5 bases). This CDR3 comprises 16 residues. V gave up 7 bases and J gave up 4 bases, with 21 bases separating them. Germline-derived CDR1 and CDR2 are MNHGY and SAAAGT. CDR3 region: CASTQGKLERADTQYF. CDR3 nucleotide sequence: TGTGCCAGCACTCAAGGGAAGCTCGAGAGGGCAGATACGCAGTATTTT.

The chain recombines TRBV11-3 with TRBJ2-6, with TRBD1 identical over 8 bases. This CDR3 has 17 amino acids. The germline gives CDR1 SGHNT, CDR2 YENEEA. The trim removed 1 base at V and 1 base at J, leaving 3 bases unmatched. CDR3 sequence (DNA): TGTGCCAGCAGCTTAGTAGGACAGGGATCTGGGGCCAACGTCCTGACTTTC. The encoded protein is CASSLVGQGSGANVLTF.

V usage is TRBV6-8 and J usage is TRBJ1-1; tentatively, D is TRBD1 (6 bases). CDR3 length: 13 residues. V lost 6 bases and J lost 4, with 12 bases in between. In germline, CDR1 is MNHGY, CDR2 SAAAGT. The CDR3 DNA reads TGTGCCAGCAGCTCCTGGACAGCCACTGAAGCTTTCTTT. Protein: CASSSWTATEAFF.